This is a list of T cell receptor beta chains from one sample in a study of shared clonotypes between healthy human individuals. The data were produced by immunoSEQ multiplex PCR, yet TCRdb's version contains in-frame clones alone and is incomplete. The profile shows some 2,100,000 clones, 90% to 95% of them singletons. Sequences were obtained from naive CD8+ T cells from PBMCs. The receptors here all came from a man aged 18 to 30 in good health. Some clones in this sample may be carry-over from other donors' samples. The CDR3 runs from the conserved cysteine through the conserved F or W. Each record gives: V gene, D gene, clone size, J gene, CDR3 protein, CDR3 DNA. D genes are given only for firm matches. Size is stated for part of the rows, as once, few or many counts, or as a class when the clone is expanded.

TRBV11-2	-	-	TRBJ2-7	CASSLGAELWEQYF	TGTGCCAGCAGCTTAGGTGCAGAGTTATGGGAGCAGTACTTC
TRBV7-3	-	-	TRBJ2-3	CASAGGDTQYF	TGTGCCAGCGCAGGGGGGGATACGCAGTATTTT
TRBV5-5	-	-	TRBJ1-1	CASSLNREAFF	TGTGCCAGCAGCTTAAATCGGGAAGCTTTCTTT
TRBV27	TRBD1	-	TRBJ2-5	CASRGQGLPTQYF	TGTGCCAGCCGGGGACAGGGGCTTCCGACCCAGTACTTC
TRBV19	TRBD2	-	TRBJ2-2	CASSTGLAQGNTGELFF	TGTGCCAGTAGTACCGGACTAGCGCAGGGAAACACCGGGGAGCTGTTTTTT
TRBV7-9	TRBD2	-	TRBJ2-1	CASSLSGLAGGSEQFF	TGTGCCAGCAGCTTATCGGGACTAGCGGGAGGGAGTGAGCAGTTCTTC
TRBV28	-	once	TRBJ2-5	CASSQRGSQETQYF	TGTGCCAGCAGCCAAAGGGGGAGCCAAGAGACCCAGTACTTC
TRBV7-9	TRBD2	-	TRBJ2-1	CASSHGLAGSSYNEQFF	TGTGCCAGCAGCCACGGACTAGCGGGGAGCTCCTACAATGAGCAGTTCTTC
TRBV2	-	-	TRBJ2-2	CASVSLTGELFF	TGTGCCAGCGTTAGCCTCACCGGGGAGCTGTTTTTT
TRBV6-1	TRBD1	-	TRBJ1-2	CASSQDRANYGYTF	TGTGCCAGCAGTCAGGACAGGGCTAACTATGGCTACACCTTC
TRBV11-2	-	-	TRBJ2-1	CASSHNLGPGDYNEQFF	TGTGCCAGCAGCCACAACCTAGGGCCTGGGGACTACAATGAGCAGTTCTTC
TRBV4-1	TRBD2	-	TRBJ2-5	CASSHKTSGGQETQYF	TGCGCCAGCAGCCACAAGACTAGCGGGGGCCAAGAGACCCAGTACTTC
TRBV27	-	-	TRBJ2-1	CASSPEVPNEQFF	TGTGCCAGCAGTCCAGAGGTCCCAAATGAGCAGTTCTTC
TRBV10-3	-	-	TRBJ1-1	CAISSTTEAFF	TGTGCCATCAGTTCAACCACTGAAGCTTTCTTT
TRBV2	-	-	TRBJ1-2	CASSEVGREVPDGYTF	TGTGCCAGCAGTGAAGTAGGGCGCGAAGTGCCTGATGGCTACACCTTC
TRBV7-9	-	-	TRBJ2-2	CASSGRPIGELFF	TGTGCCAGCAGTGGGCGGCCGATCGGGGAGCTGTTTTTT
TRBV5-6	-	-	TRBJ2-2	CASSLGLYTGELFF	TGTGCCAGCAGCTTGGGTCTGTACACCGGGGAGCTGTTTTTT
TRBV4-3	-	-	TRBJ2-2	CASSQGGTGELFF	TGCGCCAGCAGTCAAGGGGGCACCGGGGAGCTGTTTTTT
TRBV30	TRBD2	-	TRBJ2-5	CAWSVQFWREGPRETQYF	TGTGCCTGGAGTGTACAGTTTTGGCGGGAGGGCCCCCGAGAGACCCAGTACTTC
TRBV5-1	-	once	TRBJ2-1	CASSLSGNEQFF	TGCGCCAGCAGCTTGTCCGGGAATGAGCAGTTCTTC
TRBV7-9	TRBD2	-	TRBJ2-5	CASSPLGDLAGGGQETQYF	TGTGCCAGCAGCCCACTAGGGGACCTGGCGGGAGGGGGCCAAGAGACCCAGTACTTC
TRBV7-2	-	-	TRBJ2-1	CASSYPELSPLNEQFF	TGTGCCAGCAGCTACCCGGAGCTCAGTCCCCTCAATGAGCAGTTCTTC
TRBV27	TRBD1	-	TRBJ2-1	CASGTGFYNEQFF	TGTGCCAGTGGGACAGGGTTTTACAATGAGCAGTTCTTC
TRBV28	-	-	TRBJ1-5	CASTLGGWNQPQHF	TGTGCCAGCACCTTGGGGGGGTGGAATCAGCCCCAGCATTTT
TRBV10-3	TRBD2	-	TRBJ2-7	CAISESFRQPGLAGRPVLQYF	TGTGCCATCAGTGAGTCATTTAGACAGCCCGGACTAGCGGGTCGCCCGGTTTTGCAGTACTTC
TRBV14	TRBD1	-	TRBJ1-2	CASSRDRGDGYTF	TGTGCCAGCAGCCGGGACAGGGGCGATGGCTACACCTTC
TRBV30	-	-	TRBJ2-1	CAWSPRYNEQFF	TGTGCCTGGAGTCCCAGGTACAATGAGCAGTTCTTC
TRBV5-3	TRBD2	once	TRBJ2-1	CARSSAGGYNEQFF	TGTGCCAGAAGCTCAGCGGGAGGCTACAATGAGCAGTTCTTC
TRBV29-1	TRBD2	-	TRBJ2-1	CSVDTGPTSGPYNEQFF	TGCAGCGTTGACACGGGGCCGACTAGCGGGCCATACAATGAGCAGTTCTTC
TRBV19	-	few	TRBJ2-2	CASSEDSPTGELFF	TGTGCCAGTAGTGAGGACTCCCCGACCGGGGAGCTGTTTTTT
TRBV28	-	-	TRBJ2-7	CASSPPPTLLLSEQYF	TGTGCCAGCAGTCCTCCCCCAACCCTATTGCTATCCGAGCAGTACTTC
TRBV6-1	-	-	TRBJ1-5	CASSEVGRNQPQHF	TGTGCCAGCAGTGAAGTTGGCAGGAATCAGCCCCAGCATTTT
TRBV10-3	-	few	TRBJ1-2	CAIRRQSGGYTF	TGTGCCATCAGGCGACAGTCTGGTGGCTACACCTTC
TRBV27	-	-	TRBJ1-3	CASPFENSGNTIYF	TGTGCCAGTCCTTTTGAGAACTCTGGAAACACCATATATTTT
TRBV30	-	-	TRBJ2-7	CAWSVGSEYEQYF	TGTGCCTGGAGTGTCGGTAGCGAGTACGAGCAGTACTTC
TRBV7-2	-	-	TRBJ2-7	CASSLVPPNYEQYF	TGTGCCAGCAGCTTAGTACCACCAAACTACGAGCAGTACTTC
TRBV11-2	TRBD1	-	TRBJ2-2	CASSLDRGRGRTGELFF	TGTGCCAGCAGCTTAGATCGAGGCAGGGGGCGAACCGGGGAGCTGTTTTTT
TRBV2	-	-	TRBJ1-2	CASRAYGYTF	TGTGCCAGCAGAGCCTATGGCTACACCTTC
TRBV29-1	-	-	TRBJ2-7	CSVPLWGENNYEQYF	TGCAGCGTCCCCTTGTGGGGGGAAAATAACTACGAGCAGTACTTC
TRBV28	TRBD1	-	TRBJ2-1	CASSYPGTGTRRNEQFF	TGTGCCAGCAGTTACCCCGGGACAGGGACCCGGCGCAATGAGCAGTTCTTC
TRBV27	TRBD1	-	TRBJ2-7	CASSYLGGQGPYEQYF	TGTGCCAGCAGTTACCTAGGCGGACAGGGGCCTTACGAGCAGTACTTC
TRBV27	-	-	TRBJ2-7	CASSLSTGVTYEQYF	TGTGCCAGCAGTTTATCAACGGGAGTAACCTACGAGCAGTACTTC
TRBV4-3	-	-	TRBJ2-3	CASSQRAGFITDTQYF	TGCGCCAGCAGCCAAAGGGCGGGTTTCATCACAGATACGCAGTATTTT
TRBV19	TRBD1	-	TRBJ1-5	CASSIWTGGGNQPQHF	TGTGCCAGTAGTATTTGGACAGGGGGGGGTAATCAGCCCCAGCATTTT
TRBV7-3	-	-	TRBJ1-2	CASSLRTGYGYTF	TGTGCCAGCAGCCTCCGGACGGGCTATGGCTACACCTTC
TRBV7-9	-	-	TRBJ1-1	CASSLGGRGTEAFF	TGTGCCAGCAGCTTAGGCGGCAGGGGCACTGAAGCTTTCTTT
TRBV28	-	-	TRBJ2-5	CASSPSLWSQYF	TGTGCCAGCAGCCCCTCATTGTGGTCCCAGTACTTC
TRBV4-1	-	-	TRBJ2-7	CASSQDGTGPAYEQYF	TGCGCCAGCAGCCAAGATGGTACAGGGCCCGCTTACGAGCAGTACTTC
TRBV2	-	-	TRBJ2-7	CASSDRQDYEQYF	TGTGCCAGCAGTGATAGACAGGACTACGAGCAGTACTTC